This T cell receptor (beta chain) came from a study of cytomegalovirus exposure and HLA in healthy donors. PCR used 60 Vbeta primers and 13 Jbeta primers. Only in-frame clones appear in the TCRdb table, and some are missing; sequencing was by immunoSEQ multiplex PCR. The data contain some 120,000 clones, roughly a tenth of them singletons. Per the germline V gene, CDR1 is MNHNS and CDR2 is SASEGT. J was trimmed by 8 bases and V by 1 base; bases with no gene match: 19. The CDR3 consists of 18 residues. The chain combines TRBV6-1 with TRBJ2-7; TRBD2 aligns across 8 bases. The sequence derives from a woman aged 18-29 years in good health and CMV-seropositive. The sample was PBMCs. The CDR3: CASSEDKLLGLVILKQYF. In DNA form, the CDR3 reads TGTGCCAGCAGTGAAGACAAGCTGTTGGGACTAGTGATTCTAAAGCAGTACTTC.